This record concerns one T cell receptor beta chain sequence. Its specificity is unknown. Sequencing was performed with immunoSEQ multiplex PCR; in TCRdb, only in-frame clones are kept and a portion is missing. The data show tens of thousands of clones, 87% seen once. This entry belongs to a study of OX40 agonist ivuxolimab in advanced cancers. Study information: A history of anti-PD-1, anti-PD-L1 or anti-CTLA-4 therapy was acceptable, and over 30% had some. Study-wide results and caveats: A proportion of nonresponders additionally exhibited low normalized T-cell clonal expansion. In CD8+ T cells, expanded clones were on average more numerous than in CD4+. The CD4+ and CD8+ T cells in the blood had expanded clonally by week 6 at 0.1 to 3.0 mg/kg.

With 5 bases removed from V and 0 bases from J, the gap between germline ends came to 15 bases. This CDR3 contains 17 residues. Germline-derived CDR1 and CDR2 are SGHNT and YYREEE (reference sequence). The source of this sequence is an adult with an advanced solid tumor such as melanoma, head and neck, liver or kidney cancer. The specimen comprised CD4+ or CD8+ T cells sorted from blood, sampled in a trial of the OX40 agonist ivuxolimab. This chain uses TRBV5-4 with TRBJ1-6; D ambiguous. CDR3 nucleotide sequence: TGTGCCAGCAGTTTCATCCCGGGAAACTCCTATAATTCACCCCTCCACTTT. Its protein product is CASSFIPGNSYNSPLHF.